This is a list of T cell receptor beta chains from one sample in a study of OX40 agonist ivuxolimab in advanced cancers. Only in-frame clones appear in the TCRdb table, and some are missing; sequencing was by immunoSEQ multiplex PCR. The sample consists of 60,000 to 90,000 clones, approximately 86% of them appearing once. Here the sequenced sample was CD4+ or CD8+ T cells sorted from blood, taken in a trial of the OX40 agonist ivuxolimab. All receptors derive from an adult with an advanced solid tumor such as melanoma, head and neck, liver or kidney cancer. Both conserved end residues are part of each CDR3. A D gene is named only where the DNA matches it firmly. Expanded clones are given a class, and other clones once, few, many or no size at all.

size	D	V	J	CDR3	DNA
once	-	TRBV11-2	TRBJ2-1	CASSRGAAGPYNEQFF	TGTGCCAGCAGCCGAGGAGCGGCGGGGCCTTACAATGAGCAGTTCTTC
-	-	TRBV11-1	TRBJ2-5	CASSPRVQEGQYF	TGTGCCAGCAGCCCCCGGGTTCAGGAGGGCCAGTACTTC
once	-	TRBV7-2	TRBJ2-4	CASSQTGVIAKNIQYF	TGTGCCAGCAGCCAGACAGGAGTAATAGCCAAAAACATTCAGTACTTC
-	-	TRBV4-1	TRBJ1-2	CASSQVTEYGYTF	TGCGCCAGCAGCCAAGTGACAGAGTATGGCTACACCTTC
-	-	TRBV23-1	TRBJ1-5	CASTAPRGNQPQHF	TGCGCCAGCACAGCCCCGAGGGGCAATCAGCCCCAGCATTTT
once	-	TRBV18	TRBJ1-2	CASSPGRNQGVSGYTF	TGTGCCAGCTCACCGGGTAGGAACCAGGGAGTGAGTGGCTACACCTTC
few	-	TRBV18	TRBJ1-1	CASSPRQMNTEAFF	TGTGCCAGCTCACCCAGGCAAATGAACACTGAAGCTTTCTTT
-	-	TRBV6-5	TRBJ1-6	CASSYSPGRDNSPLHF	TGTGCCAGCAGTTACTCCCCCGGCAGGGATAATTCACCCCTCCACTTT
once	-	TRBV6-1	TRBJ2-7	CASSEGRIYEQYF	TGTGCCAGCAGTGAAGGCCGGATCTACGAGCAGTACTTC
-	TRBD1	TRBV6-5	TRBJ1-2	CASTNRDRGGYTF	TGTGCCAGCACCAACAGGGACAGGGGTGGCTACACCTTC
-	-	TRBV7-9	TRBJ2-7	CAITKPPYEQYF	TGTGCCATTACGAAGCCCCCTTACGAGCAGTACTTC
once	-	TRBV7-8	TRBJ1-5	CASSLGAGTQPQHF	TGTGCCAGCAGCTTAGGGGCAGGGACTCAGCCCCAGCATTTT
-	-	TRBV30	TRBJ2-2	CAGITLPGELFF	TGTGCCGGGATTACCCTTCCCGGGGAGCTGTTTTTT
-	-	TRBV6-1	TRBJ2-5	CASRLGPQETQYF	TGTGCCAGCAGGTTGGGTCCTCAAGAGACCCAGTACTTC
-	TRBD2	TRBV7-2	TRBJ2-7	CASSFGLAETYEQYF	TGTGCCAGCAGCTTTGGACTAGCGGAAACCTACGAGCAGTACTTC
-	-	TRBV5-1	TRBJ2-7	CASSFGGSSYEQYF	TGCGCCAGCAGCTTCGGTGGCAGTTCCTACGAGCAGTACTTC